This T cell receptor (beta chain) originates from a study of vaccination effects on CD4 cells after COVID-19. Study details: The median interval between the second dose and post-vaccine sampling was 72 days.

The table came from immunoSEQ multiplex PCR; TCRdb's copy has only in-frame clones and leaves some out. There are about 45,000 clones in the sample; 55% to 85% occur only once, and over 8.5% lies in the top ten. Scientists isolated CD4+ T cells after a roughly 10-day culture period ended. Participants each got two BNT162b2 or mRNA-1273 vaccine doses. Previously uninfected by SARS-CoV-2, the vaccine recipients also showed negative nucleocapsid antibodies. The CDR3 is 16 residues long. Germline V lookup: CDR1 SGHRS, CDR2 YFSETQ. Trimming at V came to 3 bases and at J to 7 bases, leaving 9 bases not matched to a gene. This clone has just one count. The antigen remains undetermined.

The sequence came from a human donor who received a COVID-19 vaccine. The sample in question was CD4+ T cells from PBMCs cultured without peptide, obtained after COVID-19 vaccination. The chain uses TRBV5-1 and TRBJ2-1; TRBD1 matches at 11 bases. CDR3 DNA: TGCGCCAGCAGCTCGAGGACAGGGGGCGAGGGGAATGAGCAGTTCTTC. Amino acids: CASSSRTGGEGNEQFF.